These 17 T cell receptor beta chains came from one sample sequenced in a study of tumor-infiltrating lymphocytes in primary liver carcinoma. Production of TCR beta cDNA used around 0.45 ug total RNA together with a constant-region primer. Investigators got TCR beta libraries out of three nested multiplex PCR rounds, done with slightly modified ARM-PCR. In the first two PCR rounds, TRBV1-TRBV30 forward primers were paired with a C-beta reverse primer, and each round lasted approximately 10 cycles. TCRdb independently ran MiXCR on the multiplex PCR reads; one entry per CDR3 protein. The data show some 110,000 distinct CDR3 sequences, around 64% seen once. The study co-extracted DNA and RNA from roughly 20-30 mg of unsorted bulk tissue. The specimen sequenced was liver tumor tissue from sampling region 3. The subset is: tumor region T3, left-lateral pole. Receptors were obtained from a woman between 55 and 75 years old with primary liver carcinoma and hepatitis B virus infection.

This clonotype was detected once. This may stem from a read error, because a much larger clone lies one nucleotide away. The CDR3 loop reads CAGRLLGGVETQYF. CDR3 sequence (DNA): TGTGCCGGCAGACTCTTAGGGGGAGTGGAGACCCAGTACTTC. This chain uses TRBV6-2 or TRBV6-3 with TRBJ2-5, with D possibly being TRBD1 (6 bases). Looked up from germline, CDR1 is MNHEY and CDR2 is SVGEGT. The CDR3 length is 14 residues.

As concerns this clonotype: The conserved phenylalanine or tryptophan is not found at the CDR3 terminus, so this likely reflects a read error. No DNA is shown, since the ends of the CDR3 on it are uncertain; the CDR3 is the one TCRdb lists. This chain links TRBV11-2 with TRBJ1-6. CDR1 SGHAT and CDR2 FQNNGV come from the germline V gene. The CDR3 is 14 residues long, ends included. The CDR3: CASSLVLTISPPHC.

This clonotype came up many times. The rearrangement joins TRBV6-6 to TRBJ1-4; possibly TRBD1 for D (6 bases). Trimming took off 6 bases at V and 8 bases at J, with 16 bases between the two ends. The CDR3 has 14 amino acids. Germline V lookup: CDR1 MNHNY, CDR2 SVGAGI (reference sequence). The CDR3 region has the DNA TGTGCCAGCAGCTACAACCGACAGGACGAAAAACTGTTTTTT. It translates to CASSYNRQDEKLFF.

Concerning this clonotype itself: Mismatch with germline at one junction end may stem from a read error. DNA for the CDR3: TGTGCCAGTACCCTGGAGCCGGGGCCGAACATTGAAGCTTTCTTT. Translating it yields CASTLEPGPNIEAFF. J is TRBJ1-1 and V is TRBV11-2, with a possible D match to TRBD1 (5 bases). The CDR3 covers 15 residues. Germline CDR1 reads SGHAT; CDR2 reads FQNNGV. Combining the CDR3 with reference TRBV11-2 and TRBJ1-1 gives the whole variable domain EAGVAQSPRYKIIEKRQSVAFWCNPISGHATLYWYQQILGQGPKLLIQFQNNGVVDDSQLPKDRFSAERLKGVDSTLKIQPAKLEDSAVYLCASTLEPGPNIEAFFGQGTRLTVV.

Points on this clonotype: The junction shows a germline mismatch at one end, possibly a read error. The chain employs TRBV11-3 and TRBJ2-5, with 9 bases that match TRBD2. CDR1 SGHNT and CDR2 YENEEA come from the germline V gene. The CDR3 is 15 residues long. DNA of the CDR3: TGTGCCAGCGGCTTTGGGGTAGCGGGAGATGAGACCCAGTATTTC. Translating gives CASGFGVAGDETQYF.

With respect to this clonotype: The junction does not match germline at one end; this may be a read error. The chain employs TRBV11-2 and TRBJ2-5, with 8 bases fitting TRBD2. This CDR3 is built from 15 residues. CDR1 is SGHAT and CDR2 is FQNNGV in the germline V gene. The CDR3 DNA follows: TGTGTCAGCAGTCCAGCGGGAGATCCCCAAGAGACCCAGTACTTC. It codes for CVSSPAGDPQETQYF.

This clonotype was observed at least ten times. The genes are TRBV5-5 and TRBJ2-1, with 7 bases matching TRBD2. V lost 5 bases, J lost 7 bases, and 3 bases stayed unmatched. The germline V gene has CDR1 SGHKS and CDR2 YYEKEE (reference sequence). The CDR3 totals 12 residues. CDR3 region: CASRWGGNEQFF. Written as DNA, the CDR3 is TGTGCCAGCAGATGGGGGGGTAATGAGCAGTTCTTC.

This clonotype was counted only a few times. The V call is TRBV7-9, the J call TRBJ2-7; unclear D gene. Trimming removed 3 bases from V and 0 bases from J, with 6 bases in between. The CDR3 extends over 13 amino acids. Germline-derived CDR1 and CDR2 are SEHNR and FQNEAQ (reference sequence). This CDR3 reads CASSFGVSYEQYF. CDR3 sequence (DNA): TGTGCCAGCAGCTTTGGCGTCTCCTACGAGCAGTACTTC.

About this clonotype itself: This may arise from a read error, as a much more abundant clone is one base away. This sequence joins TRBV13 and TRBJ2-7; 7 bases fit TRBD2. Trimming cost V 4 bases and J 5 bases; bases outside gene matches: 11. The germline gives CDR1 PRHDT, CDR2 FYEKMQ (reference sequence). The length of the CDR3 is 15 residues. This CDR3 reads CASSSTGAGVNEQYF. DNA for the CDR3: TGTGCCAGCAGCTCTACCGGGGCGGGAGTAAACGAGCAGTACTTC.

This clonotype was observed many times. J is TRBJ2-1 and V is TRBV29-1; 13 bases agree with TRBD2. The CDR3 length is 14 residues. V trimming: 3 bases; J trimming: 9 bases; junction bases outside the gene matches: 5. The germline V gene encodes CDR1 SQVTM and CDR2 ANQGSEA. The CDR3 region is CSVDGLAGVIEQFF. The CDR3 DNA reads as TGCAGCGTTGACGGACTAGCGGGAGTCATTGAGCAGTTCTTC.

This clonotype has more than one count but fewer than ten. The chain uses TRBV6-4 and TRBJ2-1, with a possible D match to TRBD1 (6 bases). The CDR3 is 16 residues long. Trimming removed 0 bases from V and 9 bases from J, with 18 bases in between. Germline CDR1 and CDR2: MRHNA and SNTAGT. The CDR3 region is CASSDSKQGDSGEQFF. The CDR3 bases are TGTGCCAGCAGTGACTCGAAACAGGGTGATAGTGGTGAGCAGTTCTTC.

Comment on this clonotype: At one end, the junction sequence differs from germline, possibly due to a read error. The V call is TRBV12-3 or TRBV12-4, the J call TRBJ2-1; the D gene is possibly TRBD2 (5 bases). This CDR3 has 15 amino acids. The CDR3 DNA reads as TGTGCCAGCAGTTCACCGACTACCGGAGACAATGAGCAGCTCTTC. It is translated as CASSSPTTGDNEQLF.

In its sample, this clonotype was seen many times. The chain is built from TRBV29-1 and TRBJ2-7, with D perhaps TRBD1 (5 bases). V lost 4 bases and J lost 1, with 8 bases in between. This CDR3 is built from 12 residues. Germline CDR1 SQVTM, CDR2 ANQGSEA. Here the CDR3 reads CSVASGSYEQYF. The CDR3 nucleotides read TGCAGCGTTGCGTCAGGGTCCTACGAGCAGTACTTC.

With regard to this clonotype: Possible read error: a much larger clone is one base away. J is TRBJ2-7 and V is TRBV10-3; possibly TRBD2 for D (6 bases). The CDR3 runs to 12 residues. Germline V gene sequence: CDR1 ENHRY, CDR2 SYGVKD. CDR3: CAIRDGGYEQYF. The CDR3 DNA reads as TGTGCCATCCGTGACGGGGGCTACGAGCAGTACTTC.

As regards this clonotype: Possible read error: a much larger clone is one base away. The genes are TRBV6-2 or TRBV6-3 and TRBJ2-1; 7 bases map to TRBD2. This CDR3 has 14 amino acids. Looked up from germline, CDR1 is MNHEY and CDR2 is SVGEGT. The CDR3 DNA reads as TGTGCCAGCAGTTGGGGGGGGTCCTACAATGAGCAGCTCTTC. This codes for CASSWGGSYNEQLF.

This clonotype came up once. It may be a read error: a sequence one base away is much more abundant. The rearrangement uses TRBV6-5 and TRBJ2-1, with unresolved D. The CDR3 covers 14 residues. Trimming took off 7 bases at V and 1 base at J, with 11 bases between the two ends. Per the germline V gene, CDR1 is MNHEY and CDR2 is SVGAGI. This chain's CDR3 is CASIPTLSYNEQFF. CDR3 in DNA: TGTGCCAGCATTCCAACTCTGTCCTACAATGAGCAGTTCTTC.

A remark on this clonotype: The CDR3 does not close with the conserved phenylalanine or tryptophan, likely indicating a read error. CDR3 nucleotide sequence: TGTGCCAGCAGCTTAGGCTTAGCGGGGGATAAGGAGCAGTTCATC. Encoded protein: CASSLGLAGDKEQFI. The chain joins TRBV11-3 to TRBJ2-1, with TRBD2 identical over 9 bases. CDR3 size: 15 residues. Germline V gives CDR1 SGHNT, CDR2 YENEEA. Unmatched junction bases numbered 8, after V lost 1 base and J lost 10 bases.